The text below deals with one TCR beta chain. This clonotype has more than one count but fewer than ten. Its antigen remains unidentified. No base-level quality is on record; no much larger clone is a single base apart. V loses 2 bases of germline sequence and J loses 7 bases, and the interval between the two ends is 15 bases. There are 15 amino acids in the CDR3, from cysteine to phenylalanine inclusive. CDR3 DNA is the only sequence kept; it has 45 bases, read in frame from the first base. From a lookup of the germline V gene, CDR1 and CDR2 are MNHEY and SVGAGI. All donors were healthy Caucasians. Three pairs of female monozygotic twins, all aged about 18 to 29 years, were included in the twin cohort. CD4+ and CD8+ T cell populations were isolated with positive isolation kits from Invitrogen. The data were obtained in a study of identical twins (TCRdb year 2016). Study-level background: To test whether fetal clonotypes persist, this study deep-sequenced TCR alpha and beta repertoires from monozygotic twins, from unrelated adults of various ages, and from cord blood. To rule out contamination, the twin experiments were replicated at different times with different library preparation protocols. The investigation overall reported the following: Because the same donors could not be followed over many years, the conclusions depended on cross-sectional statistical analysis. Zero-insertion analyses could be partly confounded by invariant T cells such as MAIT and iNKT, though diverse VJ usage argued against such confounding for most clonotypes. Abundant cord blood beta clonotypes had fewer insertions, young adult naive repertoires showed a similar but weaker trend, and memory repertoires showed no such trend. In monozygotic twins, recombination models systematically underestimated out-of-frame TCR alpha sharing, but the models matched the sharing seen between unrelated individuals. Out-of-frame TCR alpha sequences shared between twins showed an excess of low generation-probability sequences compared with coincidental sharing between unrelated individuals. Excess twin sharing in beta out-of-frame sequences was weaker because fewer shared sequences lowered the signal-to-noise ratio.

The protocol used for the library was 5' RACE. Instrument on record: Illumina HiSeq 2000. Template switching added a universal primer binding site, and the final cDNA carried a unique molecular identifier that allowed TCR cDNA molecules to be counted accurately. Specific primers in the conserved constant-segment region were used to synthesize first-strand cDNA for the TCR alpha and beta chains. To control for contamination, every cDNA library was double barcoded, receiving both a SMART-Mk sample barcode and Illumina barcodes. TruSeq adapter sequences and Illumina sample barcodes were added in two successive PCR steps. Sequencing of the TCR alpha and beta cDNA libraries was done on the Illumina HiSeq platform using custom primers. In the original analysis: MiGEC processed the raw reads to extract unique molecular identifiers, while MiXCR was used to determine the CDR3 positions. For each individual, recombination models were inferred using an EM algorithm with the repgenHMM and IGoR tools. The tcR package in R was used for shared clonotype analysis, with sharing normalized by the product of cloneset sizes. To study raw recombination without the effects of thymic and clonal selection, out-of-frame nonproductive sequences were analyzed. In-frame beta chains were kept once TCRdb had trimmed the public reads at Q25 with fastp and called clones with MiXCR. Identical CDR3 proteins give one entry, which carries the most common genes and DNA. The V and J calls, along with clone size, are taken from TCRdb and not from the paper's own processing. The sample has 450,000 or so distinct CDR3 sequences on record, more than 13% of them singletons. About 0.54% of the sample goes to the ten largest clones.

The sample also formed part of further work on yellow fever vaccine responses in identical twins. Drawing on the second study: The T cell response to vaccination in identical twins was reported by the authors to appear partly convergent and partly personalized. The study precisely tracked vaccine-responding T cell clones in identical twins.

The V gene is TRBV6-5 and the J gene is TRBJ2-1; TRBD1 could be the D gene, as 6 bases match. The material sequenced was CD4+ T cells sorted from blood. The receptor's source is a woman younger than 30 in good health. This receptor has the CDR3 CASSYGQGPVNEQFF. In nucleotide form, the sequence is TGTGCCAGCAGTTACGGGCAGGGGCCGGTGAATGAGCAGTTCTTC.